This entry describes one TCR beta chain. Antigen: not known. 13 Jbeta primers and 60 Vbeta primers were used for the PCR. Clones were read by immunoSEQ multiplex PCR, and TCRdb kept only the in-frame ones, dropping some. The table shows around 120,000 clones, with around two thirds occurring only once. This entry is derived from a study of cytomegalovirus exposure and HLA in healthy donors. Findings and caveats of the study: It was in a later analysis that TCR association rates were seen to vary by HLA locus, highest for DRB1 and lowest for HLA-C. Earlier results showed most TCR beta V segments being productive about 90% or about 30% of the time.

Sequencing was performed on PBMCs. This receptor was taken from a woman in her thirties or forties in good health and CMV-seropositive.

CDR3 region: CASHFRAGGRTEAFF. Here the CDR3 DNA reads TGTGCCAGTCACTTCAGGGCAGGGGGCCGCACTGAAGCTTTCTTT. V is TRBV19 and J is TRBJ1-1; 8 bases are a match to TRBD1. With 8 bases clipped from V and 4 bases from J, the junction kept 12 bases outside the gene matches. The germline gives CDR1 LNHDA, CDR2 SQIVND (reference sequence). There are 15 residues in the CDR3.